The 12 T cell receptor beta chains below all came from one sample that was sequenced in a study of technical replicates of blood from several donors. Sequenced by immunoSEQ multiplex PCR; TCRdb stores in-frame clones only, minus some. The sample lists nearly 80,000 clones, more than 85% occurring once. Sequencing was carried out using T cells isolated from PBMCs. These receptors all come from a human donor in good health.

The chain is built from TRBV4-1 and TRBJ1-1, with 8 bases matching TRBD1. CDR1 and CDR2 from the germline V gene are MGHRA and YSYEKL. This CDR3 comprises 15 residues. The V gene end was trimmed by 1 base and the J gene end by 4 bases; junction bases not matched to a gene: 5. The CDR3 bases are TGCGCCAGCAGCCAAGGGACAGGGAGAAGCACTGAAGCTTTCTTT. It specifies CASSQGTGRSTEAFF.

The chain is built from TRBV30 and TRBJ2-7; TRBD2 matches 11 bases. CDR3 length: 14 amino acids. Germline trimming cut 5 bases from V and 2 bases from J; bases unmatched to any gene: 5. The germline CDR1 and CDR2 sequences are GTSNPN and SVGIG (reference sequence). CDR3 protein: CAWELAGATYEQYF. As DNA, the CDR3 is TGTGCCTGGGAACTAGCGGGAGCTACCTACGAGCAGTACTTC.

Turning to this clone: The junction differs from germline at one of its ends, possibly a read error. This rearrangement joins TRBV28 to TRBJ2-7; a possible D gene is TRBD1 (6 bases). The CDR3 contains 14 residues. CDR1 is MDHEN and CDR2 is SYDVKM in the germline V gene. DNA for the CDR3: TGTGCCAGCAGCTTATTGGGGAACAGGGCCGAGCAGTACTTC. It is translated as CASSLLGNRAEQYF.

J is TRBJ2-7 and V is TRBV27, with 10 bases that match TRBD1. CDR3 length: 15 residues. V was pared by 7 bases and J by 5 bases, with 11 bases of the junction left unmatched. Germline lookup yields CDR1 MNHEY and CDR2 SMNVEV (reference sequence). The CDR3 loop reads CASTYLTGGTNEQYF. The DNA for the CDR3 is TGTGCCAGCACTTACCTGACAGGGGGCACGAACGAGCAGTACTTC.

This clone appeared once. The chain links TRBV7-8 to TRBJ1-3; TRBD1 aligns across 7 bases. Germline V gene lookup returns CDR1 SGHVS and CDR2 FQNEAQ. The V segment lost 5 bases and the J segment 4 bases; nucleotides outside the gene matches: 8. This CDR3 is built from 15 residues. The CDR3, as DNA: TGTGCCAGCAGCGAACAGGGGCAGCAAGGAAACACCATATATTTT. It yields the protein CASSEQGQQGNTIYF.

V gene TRBV10-3 combines with J gene TRBJ1-1; possibly TRBD1 for D (5 bases). The CDR3 consists of 12 residues. CDR1 ENHRY and CDR2 SYGVKD come from the germline V gene. Trimming removed 3 bases at V and 7 bases at J, with 9 bases between. CDR3 nucleotide sequence: TGTGCCATCAGTGAAGAGACAGTTGAAGCTTTCTTT. This translates into CAISEETVEAFF.

The V call is TRBV6-1, the J call TRBJ2-3, with 8 bases identical to TRBD2. V dropped 6 bases and J dropped 3; count of bases not matched to a gene: 8. Per the germline V gene, CDR1 is MNHNS and CDR2 is SASEGT. This CDR3 spans 15 amino acids. In nucleotides, the CDR3 is TGTGCCAGCAGGGGACTAGGAGGGGAGACAGATACGCAGTATTTT. Protein product: CASRGLGGETDTQYF.

The chain employs TRBV5-4 and TRBJ2-1, with unresolved D. CDR1 and CDR2 from the germline V gene are SGHNT and YYREEE (reference sequence). The CDR3 totals 12 residues. The V end lost 0 bases, the J end lost 9 bases, and 7 bases lay between the germline ends. DNA of the CDR3: TGTGCCAGCAGCTTGGGGAGACTTGAGCAGTTCTTC. Protein product: CASSLGRLEQFF.

The chain links TRBV5-4 to TRBJ2-7; 8 bases are shared with TRBD2. The germline gives CDR1 SGHNT, CDR2 YYREEE (reference sequence). The V segment lost 2 bases and the J segment 3 bases; nucleotides outside the gene matches: 7. The CDR3 is made up of 15 amino acids. CDR3 sequence: CASSFGLAGYYEQYF. In DNA, the CDR3 is TGTGCCAGCAGCTTCGGACTAGCCGGATACTACGAGCAGTACTTC.

The rearrangement links TRBV7-2 to TRBJ1-1, with D hard to call. V was pared by 2 bases and J by 0 bases, with 7 bases between. The germline V gene has CDR1 SGHTA and CDR2 FQGNSA. The CDR3 totals 14 residues. The CDR3 bases are TGTGCCAGCAGCTTATTATTTATGAACACTGAAGCTTTCTTT. This gives the protein CASSLLFMNTEAFF.

The V gene is TRBV7-8, the J gene TRBJ1-2; 12 bases match TRBD1. This CDR3 has 16 residues. V trimming: 3 bases; J trimming: 6 bases; junction bases outside the gene matches: 8. The germline gives CDR1 SGHVS, CDR2 FQNEAQ. CDR3 loop: CASSFPGQGAFDGYTF. The CDR3 region has the DNA TGTGCCAGCAGCTTCCCGGGACAGGGGGCCTTCGATGGCTACACCTTC.

The V call is TRBV2, the J call TRBJ1-1; 9 bases map to TRBD1. Unmatched junction bases numbered 7, after V lost 4 bases and J lost 7 bases. Germline lookup yields CDR1 SNHLY and CDR2 FYNNEI. The CDR3 has 14 residues. The CDR3 loop is CASSGQQGAIEAFF. The CDR3, as DNA: TGTGCCAGCAGTGGTCAACAGGGGGCCATTGAAGCTTTCTTT.